Shown below are 29 T cell receptor beta chains from a single sample sequenced in a study of blood T cell repertoires in COVID-19. The table came from immunoSEQ multiplex PCR; TCRdb's copy has only in-frame clones and leaves some out. The sample carries some 97,000 clones, around 86% recorded once. The sequenced material came from PBMCs or T cells enriched from blood (not recorded which). The receptors originated from a woman in her forties or fifties who had recovered from COVID-19.

Only one count was recorded for this clone. V usage is TRBV2 and J usage is TRBJ2-5; TRBD1 might be the D (6 bases). Trimming removed 8 bases at V and 4 bases at J, with 11 bases between. The CDR3 runs to 12 residues. Germline V CDR1 and CDR2: SNHLY, FYNNEI. CDR3 loop: CASSRGGETQYF. As DNA, the CDR3 is TGTGCCAGCTCGCGAGGGGGAGAGACCCAGTACTTC. Using reference TRBV2 and TRBJ2-5 for the parts outside the CDR3, the full variable domain is EPEVTQTPSHQVTQMGQEVILRCVPISNHLYFYWYRQILGQKVEFLVSFYNNEISEKSEIFDDQFSVERPDGSNFTLKIRSTKLEDSAMYFCASSRGGETQYFGPGTRLLVL.

V gene TRBV28 combines with J gene TRBJ1-1, with 7 positions matching TRBD1. J was trimmed by 1 base and V by 7 bases; bases with no gene match: 9. The CDR3 is 15 amino acids. The germline gives CDR1 MDHEN, CDR2 SYDVKM. The CDR3 loop is CASTRAGTENTEAFF. CDR3 sequence (DNA): TGTGCCAGCACCAGGGCCGGGACAGAGAACACTGAAGCTTTCTTT.

The chain links TRBV4-1 to TRBJ1-1; D is perhaps TRBD1 (6 bases). The CDR3 is 15 residues long. The V end was cut by 0 bases, the J end by 5 bases, with 13 bases between. Per the germline V gene, CDR1 is MGHRA and CDR2 is YSYEKL. The CDR3 DNA reads TGCGCCAGCAGCCAAGATACCACAGGGCGAACTGAAGCTTTCTTT. Its translation is CASSQDTTGRTEAFF.

The chain carries TRBV7-6 and TRBJ1-5; TRBD1 is a possible D gene (6 bases). In germline, CDR1 is SGHVS, CDR2 FNYEAQ. This CDR3 is built from 13 residues. V was cut by 6 bases and J by 5 bases, with 11 bases left in between. The DNA of the CDR3 is TGTGCCAGCAGTTTAACAGGGTATCAGCCCCAGCATTTT. Translated, it gives CASSLTGYQPQHF. Looking up the rest from reference TRBV7-6 and TRBJ1-5 gives the full variable domain: GAGVSQSPRYKVTKRGQDVALRCDPISGHVSLYWYRQALGQGPEFLTYFNYEAQQDKSGLPNDRFSAERPEGSISTLTIQRTEQRDSAMYRCASSLTGYQPQHFGDGTRLSIL.

Notes on this clone: At the DNA level, this CDR3 is encoded by other sequences in the same sample as well. This chain links TRBV27 with TRBJ1-2; D ambiguous. CDR1 is MNHEY, CDR2 SMNVEV, per germline (reference sequence). This CDR3 spans 13 amino acids. Trimming took 3 bases from V and 2 from J, leaving 7 bases between them. CDR3 region: CASSLAGNYGYTF. The CDR3 nucleotides are TGTGCCAGCAGTTTGGCGGGGAACTATGGCTACACCTTC.

The chain recombines TRBV5-4 with TRBJ1-1, with 7 positions matching TRBD1. The germline V gene has CDR1 SGHNT and CDR2 YYREEE (reference sequence). The CDR3 has 13 amino acids. With V trimmed by 3 bases and J by 3 bases, 2 bases remained unmatched. CDR3 DNA sequence: TGTGCCAGCAGCTGGGACAGATACACTGAAGCTTTCTTT. Translating gives CASSWDRYTEAFF. The whole variable domain, filled in from reference TRBV5-4 and TRBJ1-1, reads ETGVTQSPTHLIKTRGQQVTLRCSSQSGHNTVSWYQQALGQGPQFIFQYYREEENGRGNFPPRFSGLQFPNYSSELNVNALELDDSALYLCASSWDRYTEAFFGQGTRLTVV.

The chain joins TRBV9 to TRBJ2-5; 7 positions match TRBD2. Germline values: CDR1 SGDLS, CDR2 YYNGEE. This CDR3 region has 16 residues. With V trimmed by 0 bases and J by 1 base, 6 bases remained unmatched. CDR3 nucleotides: TGTGCCAGCAGCGTAGGTTTAGCGGGCCGCCAAGAGACCCAGTACTTC. Protein sequence: CASSVGLAGRQETQYF. Based on the CDR3 plus reference TRBV9 and TRBJ2-5, the full variable domain is DSGVTQTPKHLITATGQRVTLRCSPRSGDLSVYWYQQSLDQGLQFLIQYYNGEERAKGNILERFSAQQFPDLHSELNLSSLELGDSALYFCASSVGLAGRQETQYFGPGTRLLVL.

This clone has just a few counts. This same CDR3 is encoded by further DNA sequences in the sample. The rearrangement joins TRBV18 to TRBJ2-5, with 8 bases that match TRBD1. CDR3 length equals 15 residues. J gave up 4 bases and V 3 bases, and 7 bases lay outside the gene matches. Germline V gene sequence: CDR1 KGHSH, CDR2 LQKENI. CDR3 residues: CASSPGQGGGETQYF. For the CDR3, the DNA is TGTGCCAGCTCACCTGGACAGGGTGGGGGAGAGACCCAGTACTTC.

The chain combines TRBV28 with TRBJ1-3; 8 nucleotides agree with TRBD1. The J segment lost 3 bases and the V segment lost 4 bases, leaving 2 bases of the junction unmatched. The CDR3 contains 14 residues. The germline CDR1 and CDR2 sequences are MDHEN and SYDVKM. The CDR3 is CASSSTGDGNTIYF. Here the CDR3 DNA reads TGTGCCAGCAGTTCGACAGGGGATGGAAACACCATATATTTT.

This chain links TRBV5-1 with TRBJ2-2; D uncertain. Germline-derived CDR1 and CDR2 are SGHRS and YFSETQ. The CDR3 length is 15 residues. V was pared by 4 bases and J by 3 bases, with 13 bases between. The CDR3 sequence is CASSQNGGYTGELFF. The CDR3 DNA reads TGCGCCAGCAGCCAAAACGGCGGATACACCGGGGAGCTGTTTTTT.

This clone was seen just once. V gene TRBV4-2 combines with J gene TRBJ2-7, with 9 bases fitting TRBD1. The trim removed 5 bases at V and 4 bases at J, leaving 12 bases unmatched. Germline values: CDR1 LGHNA, CDR2 YNFKEQ. CDR3 length: 16 amino acids. CDR3: CASSSEDGTGWYEQYF. The DNA for the CDR3 is TGTGCCAGCAGCAGCGAAGATGGGACAGGGTGGTACGAGCAGTACTTC.

The V and J genes are TRBV30 and TRBJ1-6, with a tentative D call TRBD1 (5 bases). Germline values: CDR1 GTSNPN, CDR2 SVGIG (reference sequence). This CDR3 is built from 12 residues. V lost 3 bases and J 5 bases, leaving 5 bases between the germline ends. The CDR3 DNA reads TGTGCCTGGAGGACAGATAATTCACCCCTCCACTTT. It specifies CAWRTDNSPLHF.

This clone was observed at least ten times. This chain connects TRBV4-1 to TRBJ1-6; 7 bases match TRBD1. V lost 0 bases, J lost 0 bases, and 14 bases stayed unmatched. The germline CDR1 and CDR2 sequences are MGHRA and YSYEKL. The CDR3 length is 21 residues. The CDR3 DNA follows: TGCGCCAGCAGCCAAGAAGGGGACAGCGGGCGGTCGAGCTCCTATAATTCACCCCTCCACTTT. Protein sequence: CASSQEGDSGRSSSYNSPLHF.

The genes are TRBV6-5 and TRBJ1-4, with a tentative D call TRBD1 (5 bases). The CDR3 totals 14 residues. The ends were cut back, 8 bases at V and 8 bases at J, with 18 bases in the middle. The germline V gene has CDR1 MNHEY and CDR2 SVGAGI. The CDR3 nucleotides read TGTGCCAGCGCCACAGGCTTCTATGGGGAAAAACTGTTTTTT. This encodes CASATGFYGEKLFF.

This clone was seen a few times. The chain links TRBV30 to TRBJ2-7; no definite D call. CDR3 size: 11 residues. Trimming removed 3 bases from V and 6 bases from J, with 9 bases in between. The germline V gene encodes CDR1 GTSNPN and CDR2 SVGIG (reference sequence). The CDR3: CAWRPQSEQYF. The CDR3 nucleotides are TGTGCCTGGAGACCACAATCCGAGCAGTACTTC.

The V and J genes are TRBV25-1 and TRBJ2-7, with 8 bases lining up with TRBD2. Germline V CDR1 and CDR2: MGHDK, SYGVNS. CDR3 length equals 13 residues. V shed 8 bases and J 3 bases; nucleotides not matched to a gene: 6. The CDR3 sequence is CASCRGGNYEQYF. As DNA, the CDR3 is TGTGCCAGCTGCCGGGGGGGAAACTACGAGCAGTACTTC.

The chain uses TRBV9 and TRBJ2-2; 8 positions match TRBD1. The CDR3 contains 16 residues. V lost 0 bases, J lost 7 bases, and 8 bases stayed unmatched. CDR1 and CDR2 from the germline V gene are SGDLS and YYNGEE. CDR3 DNA sequence: TGTGCCAGCAGCGTAGAAACAGGGGGAGGAATCGGGGAGCTGTTTTTT. This codes for CASSVETGGGIGELFF.

The chain employs TRBV28 and TRBJ1-4; 7 nucleotides agree with TRBD1. The CDR3 extends over 14 amino acids. The J segment lost 4 bases and the V segment lost 5 bases, leaving 4 bases of the junction unmatched. CDR1 and CDR2 (germline): MDHEN, SYDVKM. The chain's CDR3 is CASSPGTDNEKLFF. The CDR3 DNA reads TGTGCCAGCAGTCCGGGGACAGATAATGAAAAACTGTTTTTT.

The chain links TRBV5-6 to TRBJ1-1, with a possible D match to TRBD1 (6 bases). Per the germline V gene, CDR1 is SGHDT and CDR2 is YYEEEE. The CDR3 is 15 amino acids. With 3 bases removed from V and 1 base from J, the gap between germline ends came to 13 bases. The CDR3 is CASSSVGTPNTEAFF. In nucleotides, the CDR3 is TGTGCCAGCAGCTCAGTTGGGACACCGAACACTGAAGCTTTCTTT.

The chain couples TRBV2 to TRBJ2-6; D unclear. V was cut by 5 bases and J by 0 bases, with 2 bases left in between. The germline V gene encodes CDR1 SNHLY and CDR2 FYNNEI. CDR3 length: 13 amino acids. CDR3: CASSYSGANVLTF. Written as DNA, the CDR3 is TGTGCCAGCAGTTACTCTGGGGCCAACGTCCTGACTTTC. Together with reference TRBV2 and TRBJ2-6, the CDR3 gives the full variable domain: EPEVTQTPSHQVTQMGQEVILRCVPISNHLYFYWYRQILGQKVEFLVSFYNNEISEKSEIFDDQFSVERPDGSNFTLKIRSTKLEDSAMYFCASSYSGANVLTFGAGSRLTVL.

This chain links TRBV5-1 with TRBJ2-7; 12 positions match TRBD1. V trimming: 6 bases; J trimming: 6 bases; junction bases outside the gene matches: 4. The CDR3 totals 13 residues. Looked up from germline, CDR1 is SGHRS and CDR2 is YFSETQ. The CDR3 nucleotides read TGCGCCAGCACCCGGGACAGGGGGCTCGAGCAGTACTTC. It encodes CASTRDRGLEQYF.

The gene calls are TRBV5-3 and TRBJ1-1, with D perhaps matching TRBD1 (6 bases). TRBV5-3 is labeled an ORF, and its function is uncertain. Trimming removed 4 bases at V and 10 bases at J, with 20 bases between. The CDR3 extends over 14 amino acids. In DNA, the CDR3 is TGTGCCAGAAGCGTAGCCGGGACACCCTTCGGAGCTTTCTTT. Amino acid sequence: CARSVAGTPFGAFF.

The chain couples TRBV5-1 to TRBJ2-5, with 15 positions matching TRBD2. Germline CDR1 reads SGHRS; CDR2 reads YFSETQ. The junction had 7 bases not matched to a gene; V was cut back by 5 bases and J by 2 bases. There are 17 residues in the CDR3. CDR3 in amino acids: CASRPTGTSGRQETQYF. In nucleotides, the CDR3 is TGCGCCAGCAGACCGACCGGGACTAGCGGGAGGCAAGAGACCCAGTACTTC.

The J gene is TRBJ2-2, the V gene TRBV2; 9 bases map to TRBD1. Losses at the gene ends were 6 bases for V and 6 bases for J; bases not matched to a gene: 5. From germline, CDR1 is SNHLY and CDR2 FYNNEI. The CDR3 totals 14 residues. In DNA form, the CDR3 reads TGTGCCAGCAGAGCCGGGACAGGGTCCGGGGAGCTGTTTTTT. Translation gives CASRAGTGSGELFF.

The gene calls are TRBV5-4 and TRBJ1-6, with a possible D match to TRBD1 (5 bases). Germline CDR1 SGHNT, CDR2 YYREEE (reference sequence). This CDR3 comprises 19 residues. With 5 bases removed from V and 0 bases from J, the gap between germline ends came to 21 bases. CDR3 sequence: CASSPADSLLSSYNSPLHF. CDR3 coding DNA: TGTGCCAGCAGTCCAGCCGACAGCTTATTAAGCTCCTATAATTCACCCCTCCACTTT.

J is TRBJ2-4 and V is TRBV14; weak D call: TRBD1 (6 bases). CDR3 length equals 15 residues. Germline CDR1 SGHDN, CDR2 FVKESK. V lost 3 bases and J 0 bases, leaving 9 bases between the germline ends. The CDR3: CASSHTGIAKNIQYF. The CDR3 coding sequence is TGTGCCAGCAGCCATACAGGGATAGCCAAAAACATTCAGTACTTC. Filled out from reference TRBV14 and TRBJ2-4, the complete variable domain reads EAGVTQFPSHSVIEKGQTVTLRCDPISGHDNLYWYRRVMGKEIKFLLHFVKESKQDESGMPNNRFLAERTGGTYSTLKVQPAELEDSGVYFCASSHTGIAKNIQYFGAGTRLSVL.

This sequence joins TRBV7-9 and TRBJ2-7; D is perhaps TRBD2 (5 bases). Trimming stripped 6 bases from V and 5 bases from J, with 20 bases between. This CDR3 spans 15 amino acids. Germline V lookup: CDR1 SEHNR, CDR2 FQNEAQ (reference sequence). The CDR3 reads CASSHPIGVSDEQYF. DNA for the CDR3: TGTGCCAGCAGTCATCCCATCGGGGTCAGTGACGAGCAGTACTTC.

The chain carries TRBV18 and TRBJ1-2; TRBD1 agrees at 7 bases. This CDR3 is 15 amino acids long. V lost 2 bases, J lost 7 bases, and 10 bases stayed unmatched. Per germline, CDR1 KGHSH and CDR2 LQKENI. The CDR3 loop reads CASSPNIDRDPGYTF. CDR3 in DNA: TGTGCCAGCTCACCAAATATTGACAGGGATCCTGGCTACACCTTC.

The count of this clone is one. This chain joins TRBV15 and TRBJ2-1; a weak D match, TRBD1 (6 bases). V shed 5 bases and J shed 4 bases, with 24 bases lying between them. Germline V gene lookup returns CDR1 LNHNV and CDR2 YYDKDF (reference sequence). The CDR3 extends over 18 amino acids. CDR3 coding DNA: TGTGCCACCAGCTCCCGAAAACAGGGACCCCTCTGGTACAATGAGCAGTTCTTC. Protein product: CATSSRKQGPLWYNEQFF. The variable domain in full, completed from reference TRBV15 and TRBJ2-1, reads DAMVIQNPRYQVTQFGKPVTLSCSQTLNHNVMYWYQQKSSQAPKLLFHYYDKDFNNEADTPDNFQSRRPNTSFCFLDIRSPGLGDTAMYLCATSSRKQGPLWYNEQFFGPGTRLTVL.